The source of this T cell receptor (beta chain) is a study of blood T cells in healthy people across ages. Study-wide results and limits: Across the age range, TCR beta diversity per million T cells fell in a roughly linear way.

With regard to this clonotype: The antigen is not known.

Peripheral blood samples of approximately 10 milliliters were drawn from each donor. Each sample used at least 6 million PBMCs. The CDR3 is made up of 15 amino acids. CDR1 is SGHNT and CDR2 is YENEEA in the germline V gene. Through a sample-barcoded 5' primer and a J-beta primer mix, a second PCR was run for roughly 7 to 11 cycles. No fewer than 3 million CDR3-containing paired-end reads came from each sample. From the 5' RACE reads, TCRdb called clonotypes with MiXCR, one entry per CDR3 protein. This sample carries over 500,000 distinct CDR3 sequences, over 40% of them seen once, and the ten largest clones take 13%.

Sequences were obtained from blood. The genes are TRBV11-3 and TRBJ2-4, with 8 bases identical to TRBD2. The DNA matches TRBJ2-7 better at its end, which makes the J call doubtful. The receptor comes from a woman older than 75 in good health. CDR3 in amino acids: CASSSPLAGSNEQYF. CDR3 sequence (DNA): TGTGCCAGCAGCTCGCCTTTAGCGGGAAGTAACGAGCAGTACTTC.